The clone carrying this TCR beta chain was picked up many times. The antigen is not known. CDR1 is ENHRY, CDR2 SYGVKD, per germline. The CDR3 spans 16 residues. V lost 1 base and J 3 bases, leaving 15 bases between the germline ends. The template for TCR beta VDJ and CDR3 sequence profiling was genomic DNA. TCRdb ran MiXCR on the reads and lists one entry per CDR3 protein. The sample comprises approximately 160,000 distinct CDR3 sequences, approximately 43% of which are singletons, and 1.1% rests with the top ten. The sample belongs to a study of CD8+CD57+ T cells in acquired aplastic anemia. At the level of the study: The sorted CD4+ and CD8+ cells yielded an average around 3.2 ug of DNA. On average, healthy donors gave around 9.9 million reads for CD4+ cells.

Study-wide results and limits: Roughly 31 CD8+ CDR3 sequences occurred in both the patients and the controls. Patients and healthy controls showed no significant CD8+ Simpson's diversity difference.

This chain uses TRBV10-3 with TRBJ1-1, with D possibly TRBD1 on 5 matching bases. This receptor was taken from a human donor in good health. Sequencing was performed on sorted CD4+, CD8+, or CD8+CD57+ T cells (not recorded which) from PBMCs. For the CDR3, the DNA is TGTGCCATCAGTGAGTTTATTGGGGCTGTGGACACTGAAGCTTTCTTT. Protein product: CAISEFIGAVDTEAFF.